This record concerns one T cell receptor (beta chain) sequence. The antigen is not known. This table comes from immunoSEQ multiplex PCR, and its TCRdb copy is limited to in-frame clones, with some not included. This sample has roughly 92,000 clones, with 90% found just once. The data were taken from a study of T cell responses to AZD1222 COVID-19 vaccine. Notes on the study in general: The peak T cell response came first, and repertoires were sampled only after it. Most donors were white British and more were female, and clonal diversity was possibly underestimated.

The receptor was isolated from an adult in good health. The source material was peripheral blood, sampled on day 0 of AZD1222 vaccination.

The chain's CDR3 is CASSRGDGNTIYF. The CDR3 region has the DNA TGCGCCAGCAGCCGGGGGGATGGAAACACCATATATTTT. This sequence joins TRBV4-3 and TRBJ1-3; tentatively, D is TRBD1 (5 bases). The V end was cut by 4 bases, the J end by 3 bases, with 7 bases between. CDR3 length: 13 amino acids. Germline V gene lookup returns CDR1 LGHNA and CDR2 YSLEER.